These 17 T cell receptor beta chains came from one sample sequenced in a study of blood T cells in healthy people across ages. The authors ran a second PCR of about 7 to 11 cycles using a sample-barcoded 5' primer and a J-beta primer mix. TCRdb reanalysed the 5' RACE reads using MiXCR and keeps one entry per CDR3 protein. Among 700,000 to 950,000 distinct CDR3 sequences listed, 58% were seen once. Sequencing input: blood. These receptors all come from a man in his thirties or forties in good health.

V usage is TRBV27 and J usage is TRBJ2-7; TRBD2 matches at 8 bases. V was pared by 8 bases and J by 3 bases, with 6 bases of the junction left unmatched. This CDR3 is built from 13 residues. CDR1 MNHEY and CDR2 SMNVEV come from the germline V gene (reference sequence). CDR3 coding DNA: TGTGCCAGCGGGGCTGCGGGAGGCTACGAGCAGTACTTC. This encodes CASGAAGGYEQYF.

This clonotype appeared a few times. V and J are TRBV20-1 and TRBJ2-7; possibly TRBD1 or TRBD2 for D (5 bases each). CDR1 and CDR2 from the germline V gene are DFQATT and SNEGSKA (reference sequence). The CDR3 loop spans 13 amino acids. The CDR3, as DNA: TGCAGGCCCCGGGACGTGAGCTCCTACGAGCAGTACTTC. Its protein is CRPRDVSSYEQYF.

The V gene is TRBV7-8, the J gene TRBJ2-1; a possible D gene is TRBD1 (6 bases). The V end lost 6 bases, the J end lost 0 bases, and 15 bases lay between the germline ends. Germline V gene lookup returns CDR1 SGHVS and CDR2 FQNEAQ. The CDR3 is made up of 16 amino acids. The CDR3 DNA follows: TGTGCCAGCAGTAACCACAGGGTTAGCTCCTACAATGAGCAGTTCTTC. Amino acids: CASSNHRVSSYNEQFF. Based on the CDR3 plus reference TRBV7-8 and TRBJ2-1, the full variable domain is GAGVSQSPRYKVAKRGQDVALRCDPISGHVSLFWYQQALGQGPEFLTYFQNEAQLDKSGLPSDRFFAERPEGSVSTLKIQRTQQEDSAVYLCASSNHRVSSYNEQFFGPGTRLTVL.

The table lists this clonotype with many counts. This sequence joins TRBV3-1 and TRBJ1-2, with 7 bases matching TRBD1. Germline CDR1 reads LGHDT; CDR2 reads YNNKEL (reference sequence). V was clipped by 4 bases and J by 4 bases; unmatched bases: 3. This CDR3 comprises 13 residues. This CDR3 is CASSLAGGYGYTF. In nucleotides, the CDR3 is TGTGCCAGCAGCCTAGCAGGGGGCTATGGCTACACCTTC.

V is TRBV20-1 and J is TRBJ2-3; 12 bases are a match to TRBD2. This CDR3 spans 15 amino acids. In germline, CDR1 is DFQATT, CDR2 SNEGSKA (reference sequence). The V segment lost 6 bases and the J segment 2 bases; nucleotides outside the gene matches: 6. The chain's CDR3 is CSAPTSGRNTDTQYF. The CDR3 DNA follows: TGCAGTGCACCGACTAGCGGGAGAAACACAGATACGCAGTATTTT.

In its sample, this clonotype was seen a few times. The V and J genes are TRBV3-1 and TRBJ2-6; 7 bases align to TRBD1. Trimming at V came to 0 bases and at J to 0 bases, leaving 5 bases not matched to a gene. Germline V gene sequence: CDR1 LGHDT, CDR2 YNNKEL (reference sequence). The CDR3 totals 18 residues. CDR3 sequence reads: CASSQDRNRGSGANVLTF. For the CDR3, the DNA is TGTGCCAGCAGCCAAGATCGGAACAGGGGCTCTGGGGCCAACGTCCTGACTTTC.

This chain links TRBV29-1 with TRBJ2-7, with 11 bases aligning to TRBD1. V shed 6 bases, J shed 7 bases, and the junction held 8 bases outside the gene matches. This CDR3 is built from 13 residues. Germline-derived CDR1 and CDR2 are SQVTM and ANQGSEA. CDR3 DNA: TGCAGCGTGATTGCCGGGACAGGGGGGGAGCAGTACTTC. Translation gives CSVIAGTGGEQYF.

In nucleotides, the CDR3 is TGTGCCAGCAGCGTATCTCCATCTTACGAGCAGTACTTC. Translated, it gives CASSVSPSYEQYF. The chain recombines TRBV9 with TRBJ2-7; D ambiguous. CDR1 is SGDLS, CDR2 YYNGEE, per germline. The germline V and J ends were trimmed by 1 base and 4 bases, with 9 bases remaining between them. The CDR3 is 13 residues long. The variable domain in full, with the rest retrieved from reference TRBV9 and TRBJ2-7, is DSGVTQTPKHLITATGQRVTLRCSPRSGDLSVYWYQQSLDQGLQFLIQYYNGEERAKGNILERFSAQQFPDLHSELNLSSLELGDSALYFCASSVSPSYEQYFGPGTRLTVT.

The CDR3 loop reads CASSYTGYRDGNYNEQFF. CDR3 sequence (DNA): TGTGCCAGCAGCTATACCGGTTACAGGGACGGGAACTACAATGAGCAGTTCTTC. The chain has TRBV11-2 and TRBJ2-1, with D possibly being TRBD1 (6 bases). V was trimmed by 4 bases and J by 3 bases, leaving 22 bases between them. CDR1 and CDR2 (germline): SGHAT, FQNNGV. The CDR3 runs 18 residues. The whole variable domain, remainder taken from reference TRBV11-2 and TRBJ2-1, is EAGVAQSPRYKIIEKRQSVAFWCNPISGHATLYWYQQILGQGPKLLIQFQNNGVVDDSQLPKDRFSAERLKGVDSTLKIQPAKLEDSAVYLCASSYTGYRDGNYNEQFFGPGTRLTVL.

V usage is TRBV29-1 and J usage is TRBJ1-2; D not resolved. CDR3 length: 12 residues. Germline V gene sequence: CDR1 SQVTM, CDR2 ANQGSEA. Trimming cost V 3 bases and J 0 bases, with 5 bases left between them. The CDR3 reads CSVEVSNYGYTF. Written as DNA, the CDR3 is TGCAGCGTTGAGGTGTCTAACTATGGCTACACCTTC.

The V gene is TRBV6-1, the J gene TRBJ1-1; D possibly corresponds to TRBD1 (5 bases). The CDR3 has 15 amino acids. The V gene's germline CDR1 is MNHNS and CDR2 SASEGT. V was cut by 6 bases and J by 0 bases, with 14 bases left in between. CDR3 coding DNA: TGTGCCAGCAGGGGTCCAGGGTTGATGAACACTGAAGCTTTCTTT. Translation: CASRGPGLMNTEAFF.

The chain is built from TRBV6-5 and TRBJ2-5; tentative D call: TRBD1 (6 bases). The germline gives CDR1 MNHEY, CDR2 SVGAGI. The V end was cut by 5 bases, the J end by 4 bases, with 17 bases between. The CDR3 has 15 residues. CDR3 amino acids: CASSPLGTKRETQYF. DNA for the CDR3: TGTGCCAGCAGTCCCCTCGGGACAAAGAGAGAGACCCAGTACTTC.

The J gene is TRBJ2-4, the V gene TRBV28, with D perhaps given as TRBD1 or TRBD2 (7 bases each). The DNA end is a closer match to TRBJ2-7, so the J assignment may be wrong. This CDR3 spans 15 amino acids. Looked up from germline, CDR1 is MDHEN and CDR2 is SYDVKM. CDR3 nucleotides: TGTGCCAGCAGGAGCAGGGGGGGCGGAACTTACGAGCAGTACTTC. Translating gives CASRSRGGGTYEQYF.

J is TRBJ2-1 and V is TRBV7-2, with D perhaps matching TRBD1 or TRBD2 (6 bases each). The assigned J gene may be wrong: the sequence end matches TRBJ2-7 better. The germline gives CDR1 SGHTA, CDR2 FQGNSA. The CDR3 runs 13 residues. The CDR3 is CASSLARGGEQYF. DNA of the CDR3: TGTGCCAGCAGCTTAGCCAGGGGAGGTGAGCAGTACTTC.

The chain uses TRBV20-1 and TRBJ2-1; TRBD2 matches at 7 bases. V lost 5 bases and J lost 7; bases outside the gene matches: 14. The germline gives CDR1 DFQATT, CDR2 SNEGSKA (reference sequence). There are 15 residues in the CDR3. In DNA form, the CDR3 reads TGCAGTGCTCGCGCTCGGTCTAGCGGCGTAAATGAGCAGTTCTTC. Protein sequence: CSARARSSGVNEQFF.

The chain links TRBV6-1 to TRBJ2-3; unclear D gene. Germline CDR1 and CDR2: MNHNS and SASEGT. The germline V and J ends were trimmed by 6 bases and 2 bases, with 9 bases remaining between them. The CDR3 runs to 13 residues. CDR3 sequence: CASRKDLTDTQYF. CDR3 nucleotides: TGTGCCAGCAGGAAAGACCTCACAGATACGCAGTATTTT.

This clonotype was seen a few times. CDR3 coding DNA: TGCAGCGTCGGCGTGGGATCGGACGAGCAGTACTTC. Translating gives CSVGVGSDEQYF. The chain is built from TRBV29-1 and TRBJ2-4; D is ambiguous. The DNA end is more similar to TRBJ2-7, so the J call may be wrong. This CDR3 is 12 amino acids long. Looked up from germline, CDR1 is SQVTM and CDR2 is ANQGSEA.